This TCR beta chain derives from a study of a mutant IDH1 vaccine in newly diagnosed glioma. Study-level information: Treated patients showed a male proportion of around 62%, a female proportion of about 40%, and a mean age of roughly 40 years.

Germline V gene lookup returns CDR1 SGHVS and CDR2 FQNEAQ. CDR3 size: 14 residues. Trimming pared 5 bases from V and 2 bases from J, leaving 10 bases between. The data were produced by immunoSEQ multiplex PCR, yet TCRdb's version contains in-frame clones alone and is incomplete. Of roughly 68,000 clones listed, roughly 78% were seen once; the top ten hold around 8.4%. This sample's time point: baseline, week 1 (first vaccination visit). Specified treatment: pre-vaccination baseline after standard-of-care therapy. The sample here was PBMCs, taken from a glioma patient treated with radiotherapy, temozolomide or both. The receptor comes from a man in his fifties or sixties with glioma. V and J are TRBV7-8 and TRBJ1-5; D gene uncertain. The CDR3 DNA reads TGTGCCAGCAGCCTAGGGTCGCGCAATCAGCCCCAGCATTTT. It translates to CASSLGSRNQPQHF.